Sequencing of this TCR beta chain was carried out in a study of T cell repertoires in cytomegalovirus infection. Study in general: Public TCR beta signature analysis indicated the presence of both CMV infection and matching HLA type. Study conclusions and caveats: Carriers of CMV and the relevant HLA type were discriminated by public TCR beta frequency. There were HLA-C-restricted CMV-specific TCR beta clonotypes dominating the ex vivo response.

Germline assignment: CDR1 SGHTA and CDR2 FQGNSA. V dropped 5 bases and J dropped 3 bases, with 12 bases sitting between them. There are 14 residues in the CDR3. TCRdb independently ran MiXCR on the reads; one entry per CDR3 protein. The sample contains under 250,000 distinct CDR3 sequences, approximately 13% of which appear only once. This clonotype was recorded at least ten times. Its specificity is not known. The receptor was derived from a human donor in good health (CMV status not recorded). Some clones in this sample may be carry-over from other donors' samples. The V and J genes are TRBV7-2 and TRBJ2-3, with unresolved D. The sample was PBMCs. The CDR3 bases are TGTGCCAGCAGCCGACGGGCTTCGACAGATACGCAGTATTTT. Its protein is CASSRRASTDTQYF.